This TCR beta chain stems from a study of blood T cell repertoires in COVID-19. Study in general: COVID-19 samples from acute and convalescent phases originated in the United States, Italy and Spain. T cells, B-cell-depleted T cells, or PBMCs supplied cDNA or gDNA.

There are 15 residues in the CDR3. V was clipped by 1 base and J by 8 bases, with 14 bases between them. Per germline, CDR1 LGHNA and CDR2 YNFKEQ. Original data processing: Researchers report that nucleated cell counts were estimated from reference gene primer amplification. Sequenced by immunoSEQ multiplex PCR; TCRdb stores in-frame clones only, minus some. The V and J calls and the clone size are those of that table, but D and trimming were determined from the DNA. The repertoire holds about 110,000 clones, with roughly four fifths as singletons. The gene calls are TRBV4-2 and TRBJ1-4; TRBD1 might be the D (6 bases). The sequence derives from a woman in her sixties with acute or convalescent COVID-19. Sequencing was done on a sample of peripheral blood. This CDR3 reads CASSQGGPQGEKLFF. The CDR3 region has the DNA TGTGCCAGCAGCCAAGGTGGGCCCCAGGGGGAAAAACTGTTTTTT.